These T cell receptor beta chains were read from a single sample in a study of blood T cell repertoires in COVID-19. The protocol was immunoSEQ multiplex PCR, while the TCRdb copy is restricted to in-frame clones and leaves out a portion. The profile shows around 45,000 clones, over 70% of them singletons. The source material was peripheral blood. The receptors come from an older woman with acute or convalescent COVID-19. The conserved cysteine and the conserved F or W are not part of the CDR3 here. D genes are given only for firm matches. Rows give clone size only sometimes, using once, few, many, or a class for an expanded clone.

J: TRBJ2-7; D: TRBD1; size: -; V: TRBV19; CDR3: ASSIEKGQPYEQY
J: TRBJ1-4; D: -; size: -; V: TRBV4-3; CDR3: ASSQERGEKLF
J: TRBJ1-2; D: -; size: -; V: TRBV9; CDR3: ASSEGGGYGYT
J: TRBJ2-3; D: -; size: once; V: TRBV25-1; CDR3: ASSEWGSGTDTQY
J: TRBJ2-3; D: -; size: -; V: TRBV30; CDR3: AWSPRRGRSDTQY
J: TRBJ2-7; D: TRBD1; size: -; V: TRBV7-9; CDR3: ASSRGQGYEQY
J: TRBJ2-3; D: -; size: once; V: TRBV15; CDR3: ATSSQNTDTQY
J: TRBJ1-1; D: -; size: -; V: TRBV19; CDR3: ASSILRNTEAF
J: TRBJ1-1; D: -; size: -; V: TRBV6-6; CDR3: ASGSQGWGNTEAF
J: TRBJ1-5; D: TRBD1; size: once; V: TRBV6-1; CDR3: ASSETGGGQPQH
J: TRBJ2-3; D: TRBD2; size: -; V: TRBV30; CDR3: AWKIAGGADTQY
J: TRBJ1-1; D: -; size: -; V: TRBV19; CDR3: ASRTTSYDWGTIGNTEAF
J: TRBJ2-7; D: -; size: few; V: TRBV6-6; CDR3: ASSFSSTYEQY
J: TRBJ1-3; D: -; size: -; V: TRBV20-1; CDR3: SASTGNTIY
J: TRBJ2-7; D: -; size: -; V: TRBV11-2; CDR3: ASSSDRRTYEQY
J: TRBJ2-7; D: -; size: -; V: TRBV6-6; CDR3: ASSDVGGLGYEQY
J: TRBJ2-2; D: TRBD1; size: -; V: TRBV19; CDR3: ASRKGAKGGELF
J: TRBJ1-3; D: -; size: -; V: TRBV2; CDR3: ASSPVQGGNTIY
J: TRBJ2-2; D: TRBD1; size: -; V: TRBV2; CDR3: ASSGDTGANTGELF
J: TRBJ2-7; D: -; size: few; V: TRBV10-3; CDR3: AIRDSVHEQY
J: TRBJ1-1; D: TRBD1; size: -; V: TRBV20-1; CDR3: SATQGGAF
J: TRBJ1-1; D: -; size: once; V: TRBV6-5; CDR3: ASSLRGEAF
J: TRBJ1-1; D: -; size: -; V: TRBV7-7; CDR3: ASSFPGVGDTEAF
J: TRBJ2-7; D: -; size: -; V: TRBV19; CDR3: ASSIVATGAYEQY
J: TRBJ2-7; D: -; size: -; V: TRBV10-3; CDR3: AIKPTDGIYEQY
J: TRBJ1-1; D: TRBD1; size: -; V: TRBV16; CDR3: ASSQSRQGDTEAF
J: TRBJ1-2; D: -; size: few; V: TRBV5-1; CDR3: ASSLSGRGTGYT
J: TRBJ1-2; D: -; size: -; V: TRBV5-1; CDR3: ASSPLSTGYGYT
J: TRBJ2-2; D: -; size: few; V: TRBV6-6; CDR3: ATTASYTGELF
J: TRBJ2-1; D: TRBD2; size: few; V: TRBV18; CDR3: ASSPGAGGTYNEQF
J: TRBJ1-6; D: -; size: -; V: TRBV7-6; CDR3: ASSVGGSNSPLH
J: TRBJ2-7; D: TRBD2; size: -; V: TRBV5-1; CDR3: ASSLDSGGISYEQY
J: TRBJ2-7; D: TRBD1; size: -; V: TRBV5-6; CDR3: ASRNQDRDYEQY
J: TRBJ1-2; D: -; size: -; V: TRBV18; CDR3: ASSPPRRDNYGYT
J: TRBJ2-5; D: -; size: -; V: TRBV30; CDR3: AWSVQGETQY
J: TRBJ2-7; D: TRBD2; size: -; V: TRBV3-1/TRBV3-2; CDR3: ASSQDSAGGFYEQY
J: TRBJ1-3; D: -; size: -; V: TRBV30; CDR3: AWSVGRSGNTIY
J: TRBJ2-1; D: TRBD1; size: -; V: TRBV18; CDR3: ASSPPGTGGIHEQF
J: TRBJ1-6; D: -; size: once; V: TRBV27; CDR3: ASSFSRVRSVGNSPLH
J: TRBJ2-4; D: -; size: -; V: TRBV5-1; CDR3: ASNPRGGQNIQY
J: TRBJ1-3; D: -; size: -; V: TRBV3-1/TRBV3-2; CDR3: ASSQLGQTGNTIY